This TCR beta chain came from a study of blood T cell repertoires in COVID-19. On the study more broadly: In each case, the material was cDNA or gDNA derived from T cells, B-cell-depleted T cells, or PBMCs.

Participants reported their clinical history, and cohort assignment relied on those reports. TCRdb's table, derived via immunoSEQ multiplex PCR, lists solely in-frame clones and lacks some. Here the sample spans 140,000 to 150,000 clones, 87% being singletons. Trimming removed 3 bases from V and 4 bases from J; junction bases left unmatched: 6. This CDR3 region has 15 residues. The germline CDR1 and CDR2 sequences are SGHKS and YYEKEE (reference sequence). The chain recombines TRBV5-5 with TRBJ1-1; 10 nucleotides align to TRBD1. The receptor comes from a woman in her 40s who had been exposed to COVID-19. The sequenced material came from PBMCs or T cells enriched from blood (not recorded which). CDR3 sequence: CASSSVGQGSTEAFF. The CDR3 DNA sequence: TGTGCCAGCAGCTCTGTGGGACAGGGGAGCACTGAAGCTTTCTTT.